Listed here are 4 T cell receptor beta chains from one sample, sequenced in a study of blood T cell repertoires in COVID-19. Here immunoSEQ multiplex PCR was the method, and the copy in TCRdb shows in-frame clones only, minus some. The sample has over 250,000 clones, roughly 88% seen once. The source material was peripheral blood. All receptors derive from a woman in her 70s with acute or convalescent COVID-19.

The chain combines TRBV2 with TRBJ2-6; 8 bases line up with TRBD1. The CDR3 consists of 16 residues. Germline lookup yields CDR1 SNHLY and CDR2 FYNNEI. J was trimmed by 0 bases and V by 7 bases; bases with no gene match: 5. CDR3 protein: CASNQGAASGANVLTF. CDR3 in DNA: TGTGCCAGCAATCAGGGGGCGGCCTCTGGGGCCAACGTCCTGACTTTC.

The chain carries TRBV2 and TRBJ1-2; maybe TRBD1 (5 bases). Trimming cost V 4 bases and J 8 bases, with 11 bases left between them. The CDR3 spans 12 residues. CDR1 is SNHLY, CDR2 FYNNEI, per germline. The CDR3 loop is CASSGDWRGYTF. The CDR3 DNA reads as TGTGCCAGCAGTGGGGACTGGAGGGGCTACACCTTC.

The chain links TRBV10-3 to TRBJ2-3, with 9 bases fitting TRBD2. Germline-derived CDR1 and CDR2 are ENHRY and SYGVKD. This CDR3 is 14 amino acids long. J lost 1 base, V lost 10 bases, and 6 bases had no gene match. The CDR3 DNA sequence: TGTGCCACGAACCCTAGCGGGGGCACAGATACGCAGTATTTT. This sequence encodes CATNPSGGTDTQYF.

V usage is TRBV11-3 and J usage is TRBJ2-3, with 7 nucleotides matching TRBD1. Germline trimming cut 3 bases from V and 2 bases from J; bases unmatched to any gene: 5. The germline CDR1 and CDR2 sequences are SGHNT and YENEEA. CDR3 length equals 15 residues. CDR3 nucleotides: TGTGCCAGCAGCTTGAGGGACAGCCCCACAGATACGCAGTATTTT. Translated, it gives CASSLRDSPTDTQYF.